This TCR beta chain was identified during a study of shared clonotypes between healthy human individuals. Adult Caucasians living in Nashville, Tennessee made up all of the donors. Per the germline V gene, CDR1 is SGHNT and CDR2 is YENEEA. There are 18 residues in the CDR3. V dropped 1 base and J dropped 5 bases, with 24 bases sitting between them. Only in-frame clones appear in the TCRdb table, and some are missing; sequencing was by immunoSEQ multiplex PCR. The sample has some 1,400,000 clones; roughly 95% are singletons. The chain carries TRBV11-3 and TRBJ2-7; D may correspond to TRBD1 or TRBD2 (5 bases each). Sequencing was done on a sample of naive CD4+ T cells sorted from blood. The subset: CD45RA+ positively selected. The receptor comes from a young man in good health. Here the CDR3 DNA reads TGTGCCAGCAGCTTAGGGGGGTTTCGGCAGGCGAGTAGGAACGAGCAGTACTTC. Protein product: CASSLGGFRQASRNEQYF.